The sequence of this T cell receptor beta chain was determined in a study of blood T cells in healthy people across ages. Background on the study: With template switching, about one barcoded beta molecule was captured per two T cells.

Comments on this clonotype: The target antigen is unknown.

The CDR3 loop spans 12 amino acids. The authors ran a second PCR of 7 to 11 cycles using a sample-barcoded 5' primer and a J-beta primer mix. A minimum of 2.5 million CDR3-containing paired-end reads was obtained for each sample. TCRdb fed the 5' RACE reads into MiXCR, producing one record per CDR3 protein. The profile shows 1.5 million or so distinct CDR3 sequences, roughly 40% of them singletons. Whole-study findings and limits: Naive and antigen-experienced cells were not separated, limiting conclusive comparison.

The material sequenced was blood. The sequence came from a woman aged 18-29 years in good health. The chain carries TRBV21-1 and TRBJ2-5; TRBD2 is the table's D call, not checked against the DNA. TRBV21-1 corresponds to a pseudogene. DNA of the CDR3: TGTGCCGTCGGCGGGCCTCAAGAGACCCAGTACTTC. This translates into CAVGGPQETQYF.